This T cell receptor (beta chain) came from a study of spatial heterogeneity in lung cancer. This clonotype has just a few counts. Its antigen is currently unknown. Germline V gives CDR1 SEHNR, CDR2 FQNEAQ (reference sequence). Between the trimmed V and J ends, which lost 2 bases and 3 bases, there was a span of 14 bases. CDR3 length: 15 amino acids. Points from the study as a whole: In tumors, expanded intratumoral alpha and beta TCR counts tracked mutation counts.

Individually, TCR cDNA molecules were each labelled with a unique molecular identifier. A single record per CDR3 protein comes from TCRdb applying MiXCR to the 5' RACE reads. The top ten hold about 20% of the sample, which has 100,000 or so distinct CDR3 sequences, nearly 4.5% seen once. Time point described: sample taken at primary tumor resection. Sequencing was performed on lung tumor tissue, taken at surgery. The chain joins TRBV7-9 to TRBJ2-7; TRBD2 might be the D (6 bases). This TCR was sampled from a male donor with early-stage non-small cell lung cancer. CDR3 coding DNA: TGTGCCAGCAGCTTACAACGGGAGAAGGACTACGAGCAGTACTTC. Translating gives CASSLQREKDYEQYF. Filled out from reference TRBV7-9 and TRBJ2-7, the complete variable domain reads DTGVSQNPRHKITKRGQNVTFRCDPISEHNRLYWYRQTLGQGPEFLTYFQNEAQLEKSRLLSDRFSAERPKGSFSTLEIQRTEQGDSAMYLCASSLQREKDYEQYFGPGTRLTVT.